The 29 T cell receptor beta chains given below trace back to one sample, sequenced in a study of shared clonotypes between healthy human individuals (TCRdb year 2020). The protocol used for the library was the immunoSEQ multiplex PCR assay. What TCRdb holds here is the immuneACCESS table cut down to in-frame rearrangements. Part of the clones is not present; checked against another copy, under half of the missing clones reflect an unresolved V gene, and the others are unexplained. A total of more than 2 million clones appear in this sample, approximately 96% of them only once. Together, the top ten hold less than 0.15% of the sample. Material for sequencing was naive CD4+ T cells sorted from blood. The cell subset or site label for this specimen denotes: CD45RA+ positively selected. Receptor source: a man aged 18 to 35 in good health.

V usage is TRBV11-2 and J usage is TRBJ2-1; D might be TRBD2 (6 bases). This CDR3 comprises 13 residues. V was shortened by 5 bases and J by 9 bases, with 14 bases between the two germline ends. Germline V gene sequence: CDR1 SGHAT, CDR2 FQNNGV. CDR3 sequence reads: CASSPSALGEQFF. Written as DNA, the CDR3 is TGTGCCAGCAGCCCTAGCGCCTTGGGTGAGCAGTTCTTC. The whole variable domain, filled in from reference TRBV11-2 and TRBJ2-1, reads EAGVAQSPRYKIIEKRQSVAFWCNPISGHATLYWYQQILGQGPKLLIQFQNNGVVDDSQLPKDRFSAERLKGVDSTLKIQPAKLEDSAVYLCASSPSALGEQFFGPGTRLTVL.

This chain joins TRBV5-1 and TRBJ2-7; D not certain. V was pared by 0 bases and J by 7 bases, with 11 bases between. CDR1 and CDR2 (germline): SGHRS, YFSETQ. The CDR3 extends over 13 amino acids. In DNA, the CDR3 is TGCGCCAGCAGCTTGGGGGCCAATTGGGAGCAGTACTTC. Translation gives CASSLGANWEQYF.

V gene TRBV7-6 combines with J gene TRBJ2-2; 14 nucleotides match TRBD2. With V trimmed by 5 bases and J by 0 bases, 5 bases remained unmatched. From germline, CDR1 is SGHVS and CDR2 FNYEAQ. CDR3 size: 18 residues. The CDR3 here is CASSRRTSGGSNTGELFF. The CDR3, as DNA: TGTGCCAGCAGCCGTCGGACTAGCGGGGGGTCGAACACCGGGGAGCTGTTTTTT.

The gene calls are TRBV5-1 and TRBJ2-5; 7 bases align to TRBD2. The junction had 10 bases not matched to a gene; V was cut back by 1 base and J by 4 bases. The V gene's germline CDR1 is SGHRS and CDR2 YFSETQ. This CDR3 spans 16 amino acids. Here the CDR3 reads CASSLLSSGVVETQYF. The CDR3, as DNA: TGCGCCAGCAGCTTGCTTTCCAGCGGGGTGGTAGAGACCCAGTACTTC.

The chain links TRBV5-1 to TRBJ1-1; D is uncertain. Trimming stripped 1 base from V and 7 bases from J, with 14 bases between. The CDR3 runs 14 residues. Germline lookup yields CDR1 SGHRS and CDR2 YFSETQ. The CDR3 DNA is TGCGCCAGCAGCTTGCGGCCGGGAAAGGGTGAAGCTTTCTTT. It yields the protein CASSLRPGKGEAFF.

The chain carries TRBV27 and TRBJ1-2; TRBD1 is a possible D gene (5 bases). Trimming pared 6 bases from V and 3 bases from J, leaving 20 bases between. The germline V gene has CDR1 MNHEY and CDR2 SMNVEV (reference sequence). The CDR3 contains 16 residues. CDR3 nucleotides: TGTGCCAGCAGCCGGAAGCGGGACGGACTTCACTATGGCTACACCTTC. Its translation is CASSRKRDGLHYGYTF.

The gene calls are TRBV28 and TRBJ1-1; no clear D gene. The CDR3 sequence is 14 residues long. Trimming stripped 2 bases from V and 1 base from J, with 8 bases between. Per germline, CDR1 MDHEN and CDR2 SYDVKM. The DNA for the CDR3 is TGTGCCAGCAGTTTAAGGTGGGGGAACACTGAAGCTTTCTTT. This sequence encodes CASSLRWGNTEAFF.

This clone has only one observation. The chain joins TRBV19 to TRBJ2-1; 11 bases map to TRBD2. Trimming removed 4 bases from V and 0 bases from J; junction bases left unmatched: 8. Per germline, CDR1 LNHDA and CDR2 SQIVND (reference sequence). The CDR3 runs 18 residues. CDR3 loop: CASSSVTSGRGSYNEQFF. The CDR3 DNA sequence: TGTGCCAGTAGTAGTGTTACTAGCGGGAGAGGCTCCTACAATGAGCAGTTCTTC.

The chain uses TRBV4-3 and TRBJ1-1; TRBD1 might be the D (5 bases). V was shortened by 0 bases and J by 1 base, with 9 bases between the two germline ends. Germline V gives CDR1 LGHNA, CDR2 YSLEER. The CDR3 loop spans 15 amino acids. This chain's CDR3 is CASSQEGLSNTEAFF. CDR3 nucleotide sequence: TGCGCCAGCAGCCAAGAGGGACTGTCGAACACTGAAGCTTTCTTT.

CDR3 residues: CASRPTGDYGYTF. CDR3 DNA: TGTGCCAGCAGGCCTACAGGAGACTATGGCTACACCTTC. The chain combines TRBV6-6 with TRBJ1-2, with a tentative D call TRBD1 (5 bases). With 6 bases removed from V and 3 bases from J, the gap between germline ends came to 11 bases. Germline V gene lookup returns CDR1 MNHNY and CDR2 SVGAGI (reference sequence). The CDR3 sequence is 13 residues long.

J is TRBJ2-1 and V is TRBV7-8, with TRBD2 matching over 10 bases. The V gene's germline CDR1 is SGHVS and CDR2 FQNEAQ. This CDR3 comprises 16 residues. V was pared by 5 bases and J by 4 bases, with 8 bases of the junction left unmatched. The DNA of the CDR3 is TGTGCCAGCAGCCAACGGACTAGCGGAAAGTACAATGAGCAGTTCTTC. This translates into CASSQRTSGKYNEQFF.

About this clone: An end of the junction does not agree with germline; a read error may underlie this. The J gene is TRBJ1-2, the V gene TRBV5-4; the D is unclear. The germline V gene has CDR1 SGHNT and CDR2 YYREEE (reference sequence). The CDR3 has 14 residues. CDR3 loop: CASSLEGNPWTGPF. In DNA form, the CDR3 reads TGTGCCAGCAGCCTCGAGGGCAACCCGTGGACGGGCCCCTTC.

J is TRBJ2-7 and V is TRBV7-9; either TRBD1 or TRBD2 may fit D (5 bases each). The CDR3 consists of 13 residues. Germline V gene sequence: CDR1 SEHNR, CDR2 FQNEAQ (reference sequence). V gave up 4 bases and J gave up 5 bases, with 12 bases separating them. The CDR3 coding sequence is TGTGCCAGCAGCTGGGGCAGGGACCACGAGCAGTACTTC. Translating gives CASSWGRDHEQYF. Complete variable domain (other parts from reference TRBV7-9 and TRBJ2-7): DTGVSQNPRHKITKRGQNVTFRCDPISEHNRLYWYRQTLGQGPEFLTYFQNEAQLEKSRLLSDRFSAERPKGSFSTLEIQRTEQGDSAMYLCASSWGRDHEQYFGPGTRLTVT.

The chain links TRBV10-3 to TRBJ2-3; 9 nucleotides line up with TRBD1. The CDR3 is made up of 15 amino acids. Germline lookup yields CDR1 ENHRY and CDR2 SYGVKD. V lost 7 bases and J lost 5; bases outside the gene matches: 10. CDR3 sequence: CAITRDRVSGDTQYF. CDR3 nucleotide sequence: TGTGCCATCACCCGGGACAGGGTTTCCGGAGATACGCAGTATTTT.

The chain recombines TRBV6-1 with TRBJ1-6; D perhaps matches TRBD1 (5 bases). The ends were cut back, 1 base at V and 1 base at J, with 17 bases in the middle. CDR3 size: 19 residues. Germline V CDR1 and CDR2: MNHNS, SASEGT. The CDR3, as DNA: TGTGCCAGCAGTGAAGGGGTGGGTAAGGGGCGATCCTATAATTCACCCCTCCACTTT. Translation gives CASSEGVGKGRSYNSPLHF.

CDR3 sequence reads: CASSPPGRPNTEAFF. The CDR3 coding sequence is TGTGCCAGCTCACCACCCGGGCGTCCGAACACTGAAGCTTTCTTT. The chain carries TRBV18 and TRBJ1-1, with D uncertain. Trimming left V 0 bases short and J 1 base short, with 9 bases between. The CDR3 consists of 15 residues. Per germline, CDR1 KGHSH and CDR2 LQKENI. Full variable domain (missing parts from reference TRBV18 and TRBJ1-1): NAGVMQNPRHLVRRRGQEARLRCSPMKGHSHVYWYRQLPEEGLKFMVYLQKENIIDESGMPKERFSAEFPKEGPSILRIQQVVRGDSAAYFCASSPPGRPNTEAFFGQGTRLTVV.

The chain combines TRBV7-9 with TRBJ2-3, with D possibly matching TRBD1 (7 bases). Trimming shortened V by 3 bases and J by 3 bases, and 13 bases separated the two germline ends. Germline-derived CDR1 and CDR2 are SEHNR and FQNEAQ (reference sequence). This CDR3 has 15 residues. CDR3 in DNA: TGTGCCAGCAGCTTCGCGACAGGGAGGACAGATACGCAGTATTTT. This encodes CASSFATGRTDTQYF. Full variable domain (remainder filled in from reference TRBV7-9 and TRBJ2-3): DTGVSQNPRHKITKRGQNVTFRCDPISEHNRLYWYRQTLGQGPEFLTYFQNEAQLEKSRLLSDRFSAERPKGSFSTLEIQRTEQGDSAMYLCASSFATGRTDTQYFGPGTRLTVL.

The chain links TRBV28 to TRBJ2-2; D is possibly TRBD1 (5 bases). The CDR3 is 12 amino acids. Trimming cost V 4 bases and J 16 bases, with 16 bases left between them. Germline V gene sequence: CDR1 MDHEN, CDR2 SYDVKM. The CDR3 coding sequence is TGTGCCAGCAGTTCCCGCAGACAGAAGCCGTTTTTT. Protein: CASSSRRQKPFF. Full variable domain (remainder filled in from reference TRBV28 and TRBJ2-2): DVKVTQSSRYLVKRTGEKVFLECVQDMDHENMFWYRQDPGLGLRLIYFSYDVKMKEKGDIPEGYSVSREKKERFSLILESASTNQTSMYLCASSSRRQKPFFGEGSRLTVL.

In DNA, the CDR3 is TGTGCCAGCAGTGAGGGGGGTTCGGTGCAGACCCAGTACTTC. The encoded protein is CASSEGGSVQTQYF. The V call is TRBV2, the J call TRBJ2-5, with a tentative D call TRBD2 (6 bases). Trimming left V 3 bases short and J 6 bases short, with 14 bases between. CDR3 size: 14 residues. Germline V gives CDR1 SNHLY, CDR2 FYNNEI.

This sequence joins TRBV27 and TRBJ2-3; TRBD2 agrees at 13 bases. The CDR3 spans 16 residues. Trimming took 5 bases from V and 6 from J; bases not matched to a gene: 8. The germline gives CDR1 MNHEY, CDR2 SMNVEV (reference sequence). Here the CDR3 DNA reads TGTGCCAGCAGTCCTCGACTAGCGGGGGGCGGGGATACGCAGTATTTT. This translates into CASSPRLAGGGDTQYF.

A remark on this clone: Other DNA sequences within the sample encode an identical CDR3. In DNA, the CDR3 is TGTGCCAGCAGCCGTAGCGGGGAGCAGTTCTTC. Its protein product is CASSRSGEQFF. The genes are TRBV6-5 and TRBJ2-1; 7 positions match TRBD2. CDR3 length: 11 residues. V dropped 6 bases and J dropped 10; count of bases not matched to a gene: 3. Germline CDR1 and CDR2: MNHEY and SVGAGI.

The genes are TRBV5-1 and TRBJ2-5, with TRBD2 identical over 8 bases. The CDR3 is 15 amino acids. Trimming at V came to 4 bases and at J to 2 bases, leaving 7 bases not matched to a gene. Germline values: CDR1 SGHRS, CDR2 YFSETQ. The CDR3 sequence is CASSPRGGSQETQYF. CDR3 bases: TGCGCCAGCAGCCCTCGGGGGGGCTCGCAAGAGACCCAGTACTTC.

This clone was observed a single time. The chain employs TRBV11-2 and TRBJ2-7; 10 bases line up with TRBD2. The CDR3 contains 15 residues. Trimming at V came to 2 bases and at J to 7 bases, leaving 8 bases not matched to a gene. Germline CDR1 is SGHAT and CDR2 is FQNNGV. CDR3 region: CASSLRVLAGDEQYF. In nucleotides, the CDR3 is TGTGCCAGCAGCTTAAGAGTCCTAGCGGGAGATGAGCAGTACTTC.

The V and J genes are TRBV28 and TRBJ2-5; D may be TRBD1 (7 bases). Germline values: CDR1 MDHEN, CDR2 SYDVKM. V was clipped by 11 bases and J by 4 bases, with 17 bases between them. This CDR3 contains 13 residues. The CDR3 DNA sequence: TGTGCCGGTCAGGGGGGAAAGGTAGAGACCCAGTACTTC. Amino acid sequence: CAGQGGKVETQYF.

The chain has TRBV6-5 and TRBJ1-5, with unresolved D. The CDR3 runs 10 residues. V was shortened by 6 bases and J by 5 bases, with 2 bases between the two germline ends. CDR1 is MNHEY and CDR2 is SVGAGI in the germline V gene. For the CDR3, the DNA is TGTGCCAGCAGCCATCAGCCCCAGCATTTT. Residues: CASSHQPQHF.

This chain links TRBV19 with TRBJ1-1; D gene uncertain. The length of the CDR3 is 16 residues. Trimming removed 3 bases from V and 1 base from J, with 15 bases in between. CDR1 is LNHDA, CDR2 SQIVND, per germline (reference sequence). The CDR3 region has the DNA TGTGCCAGTAGTATCAATCGTCCCCTGGGGAACACTGAAGCTTTCTTT. It encodes CASSINRPLGNTEAFF.

The rearrangement joins TRBV4-3 to TRBJ1-1; D ambiguous. Trimming pared 0 bases from V and 3 bases from J, leaving 8 bases between. This CDR3 spans 14 amino acids. In germline, CDR1 is LGHNA, CDR2 YSLEER. The CDR3 DNA is TGCGCCAGCAGCCAAGATTGGAGGGACACTGAAGCTTTCTTT. It specifies CASSQDWRDTEAFF.

V and J are TRBV5-4 and TRBJ2-7, with 7 positions matching TRBD1. V lost 4 bases and J lost 10; bases outside the gene matches: 17. The germline CDR1 and CDR2 sequences are SGHNT and YYREEE (reference sequence). This CDR3 contains 15 residues. Written as DNA, the CDR3 is TGTGCCAGCAGCCCAAGAGACAGGGCTACTACGAATCAGTACTTC. This sequence encodes CASSPRDRATTNQYF.

In its sample, this clone was seen once. The genes are TRBV7-2 and TRBJ2-3; TRBD2 is a possible D gene (5 bases). The CDR3 is 15 residues long. The V gene's germline CDR1 is SGHTA and CDR2 FQGNSA. Trimming removed 5 bases from V and 2 bases from J, with 14 bases in between. CDR3 sequence (DNA): TGTGCCAGCAGCCCTAGGCGGGCATTCACAGATACGCAGTATTTT. It translates to CASSPRRAFTDTQYF.